These 16 T cell receptor beta chains were all obtained from the same sample, sequenced in a study of siplizumab effects on memory and regulatory T cells. The method was immunoSEQ multiplex PCR; TCRdb's version includes in-frame clones alone and lacks a portion of them. The sample lists 90,000 to 110,000 clones, 90% to 95% seen once, with 0.32% in the top ten. The specimen was CD4+ T cells sorted from blood. The receptors come from a human donor in good health.

The chain uses TRBV11-2 and TRBJ1-1; 11 positions agree with TRBD1. The germline V gene encodes CDR1 SGHAT and CDR2 FQNNGV. The ends lost 2 bases at V and 0 bases at J; junction bases unmatched: 5. The CDR3 is 17 residues long. The CDR3 coding sequence is TGTGCCAGCAGCTTACTCGGACAGGGGGCTGTGAACACTGAAGCTTTCTTT. This encodes CASSLLGQGAVNTEAFF.

The chain couples TRBV5-1 to TRBJ1-4; D may be TRBD1 (5 bases). Germline V gives CDR1 SGHRS, CDR2 YFSETQ. This CDR3 has 13 residues. V was trimmed by 7 bases and J by 8 bases, leaving 15 bases between them. The CDR3 sequence: CASSQGEREKLFF. The CDR3 DNA reads as TGCGCCAGCTCGCAGGGCGAAAGAGAAAAACTGTTTTTT.

This clone was picked up one time. The chain recombines TRBV5-6 with TRBJ1-2; D may be TRBD1 (5 bases). Germline V gene data show CDR1 as SGHDT and CDR2 as YYEEEE. With 4 bases removed from V and 4 bases from J, the gap between germline ends came to 20 bases. The CDR3 is 16 amino acids. CDR3 DNA: TGTGCCAGCAGCCGCGCAGGGTTTATGTTAGCCTATGGCTACACCTTC. The encoded protein is CASSRAGFMLAYGYTF.

The rearrangement links TRBV11-3 to TRBJ1-1, with a tentative D call TRBD1 (5 bases). The CDR3 has 15 amino acids. CDR1 is SGHNT and CDR2 is YENEEA in the germline V gene. Deletions cut 4 bases from V and 1 base from J, with 13 bases between. CDR3 loop: CASSSRLGGNTEAFF. CDR3 in DNA: TGTGCCAGCAGCTCACGTCTCGGGGGGAACACTGAAGCTTTCTTT.

The V gene is TRBV18, the J gene TRBJ1-2, with a tentative D call TRBD1 (6 bases). CDR1 is KGHSH, CDR2 LQKENI, per germline. Trimming stripped 5 bases from V and 2 bases from J, with 12 bases between. The CDR3 runs 14 residues. CDR3 sequence (DNA): TGTGCCAGCTCAACTCGGCAGGGGAACTATGGCTACACCTTC. This sequence encodes CASSTRQGNYGYTF.

V usage is TRBV5-1 and J usage is TRBJ2-7, with no clear D. Germline V gene sequence: CDR1 SGHRS, CDR2 YFSETQ. The CDR3 spans 13 residues. The germline V and J ends were trimmed by 3 bases and 4 bases, with 11 bases remaining between them. The CDR3 loop reads CASSSPGAYEQYF. The CDR3 DNA sequence: TGCGCCAGCAGCTCCCCCGGAGCGTACGAGCAGTACTTC. Full variable domain (missing parts from reference TRBV5-1 and TRBJ2-7): KAGVTQTPRYLIKTRGQQVTLSCSPISGHRSVSWYQQTPGQGLQFLFEYFSETQRNKGNFPGRFSGRQFSNSRSEMNVSTLELGDSALYLCASSSPGAYEQYFGPGTRLTVT.

The CDR3 sequence is CASSVDGGTGVLDEQYF. CDR3 DNA sequence: TGTGCCAGCAGCGTAGATGGAGGGACAGGGGTTTTGGACGAGCAGTACTTC. This sequence joins TRBV9 and TRBJ2-7; 10 bases match TRBD1. The germline CDR1 and CDR2 sequences are SGDLS and YYNGEE. The trim removed 0 bases at V and 5 bases at J, leaving 11 bases unmatched. This CDR3 is built from 17 residues.

In nucleotides, the CDR3 is TGTGCCAGCAGCCGCGGGGACTTAGCCTTTGGAGAGACCCAGTACTTC. Protein: CASSRGDLAFGETQYF. The chain is built from TRBV14 and TRBJ2-5; tentative D call: TRBD2 (6 bases). This CDR3 has 16 residues. The germline V gene has CDR1 SGHDN and CDR2 FVKESK. V lost 4 bases, J lost 4 bases, and 19 bases lay in between. The full variable domain, its missing parts supplied by reference TRBV14 and TRBJ2-5, is EAGVTQFPSHSVIEKGQTVTLRCDPISGHDNLYWYRRVMGKEIKFLLHFVKESKQDESGMPNNRFLAERTGGTYSTLKVQPAELEDSGVYFCASSRGDLAFGETQYFGPGTRLLVL.

CDR3 region: CASSGDRVGNEQFF. CDR3 nucleotide sequence: TGTGCCAGCTCCGGGGACAGGGTCGGGAATGAGCAGTTCTTC. This chain links TRBV18 with TRBJ2-1; 9 nucleotides match TRBD1. V lost 6 bases, J lost 7 bases, and 7 bases stayed unmatched. The CDR3 is 14 amino acids. Germline V gene data show CDR1 as KGHSH and CDR2 as LQKENI.

The chain combines TRBV18 with TRBJ2-3, with TRBD2 matching 8 bases. Germline CDR1 is KGHSH and CDR2 is LQKENI. CDR3 size: 15 residues. With 4 bases clipped from V and 4 bases from J, the junction kept 7 bases outside the gene matches. CDR3 in DNA: TGTGCCAGCTCACTCGGGGGGGCCCGCGCAGATACGCAGTATTTT. This gives the protein CASSLGGARADTQYF.

This chain uses TRBV14 with TRBJ1-1; no firm D call. The CDR3 consists of 13 residues. Germline V gene lookup returns CDR1 SGHDN and CDR2 FVKESK. Trimming left V 4 bases short and J 1 base short, with 7 bases between. This CDR3 is CASSPSANTEAFF. The DNA for the CDR3 is TGTGCCAGCAGCCCCTCAGCGAACACTGAAGCTTTCTTT.

This clone was seen a single time. The V call is TRBV6-1, the J call TRBJ2-1, with 10 bases matching TRBD2. The germline gives CDR1 MNHNS, CDR2 SASEGT. V lost 6 bases to trimming and J lost 6 bases; unmatched junction nucleotides: 8. The CDR3 spans 15 residues. This CDR3 is CASSVLAGVGNEQFF. As DNA, the CDR3 is TGTGCCAGCAGCGTCCTAGCGGGAGTGGGCAATGAGCAGTTCTTC.

The chain recombines TRBV5-1 with TRBJ2-3; 7 bases are shared with TRBD2. The CDR3 runs to 16 residues. V lost 5 bases, J lost 2 bases, and 11 bases stayed unmatched. Per the germline V gene, CDR1 is SGHRS and CDR2 is YFSETQ. This chain's CDR3 is CASRTGGGAATDTQYF. CDR3 DNA sequence: TGCGCCAGCAGGACGGGCGGGGGAGCGGCCACAGATACGCAGTATTTT.

The chain is built from TRBV19 and TRBJ2-3; 10 bases are a match to TRBD2. The germline V gene has CDR1 LNHDA and CDR2 SQIVND (reference sequence). The CDR3 loop spans 15 amino acids. Trimming at V came to 5 bases and at J to 1 base, leaving 3 bases not matched to a gene. The CDR3 region has the DNA TGTGCCAGTAGTCCCGGGACTAGCGGCACAGATACGCAGTATTTT. It encodes CASSPGTSGTDTQYF.

V gene TRBV5-1 combines with J gene TRBJ2-1, with a weak D call TRBD2 (5 bases). The CDR3 has 16 amino acids. Germline V CDR1 and CDR2: SGHRS, YFSETQ. The V end lost 0 bases, the J end lost 0 bases, and 10 bases lay between the germline ends. In nucleotides, the CDR3 is TGCGCCAGCAGCTTGGGCAGCGGAAGCTCCTACAATGAGCAGTTCTTC. This encodes CASSLGSGSSYNEQFF.

The V and J genes are TRBV9 and TRBJ1-2, with D possibly being TRBD1 (5 bases). Germline loops: CDR1 SGDLS, CDR2 YYNGEE. The CDR3 loop spans 15 amino acids. Trimming left V 4 bases short and J 5 bases short, with 18 bases between. The CDR3 reads CASSPAGGSIYGYTF. The CDR3 nucleotides are TGTGCCAGCAGCCCGGCGGGGGGTTCAATTTATGGCTACACCTTC.